Following are 14 T cell receptor beta chains from one sample sequenced in a study of response to subunit inactivated influenza vaccine. One entry per CDR3 protein, called by TCRdb with MiXCR from the RT-PCR reads. In the table there are about 500,000 distinct CDR3 sequences, approximately 15% of which are singletons. The sequences come from CD4+ T cells sorted from PBMCs, collected less than 30 months after vaccination. The receptors were sampled from a man aged 50 to 69 who received an inactivated influenza vaccine.

The genes are TRBV11-2 and TRBJ1-5; D is uncertain. Germline CDR1 and CDR2: SGHAT and FQNNGV. Trimming removed 2 bases from V and 4 bases from J, with 12 bases in between. The CDR3 totals 15 residues. CDR3 nucleotides: TGTGCCAGCAGCTTATCAACGGACGGGAATCAGCCCCAGCATTTT. Its protein product is CASSLSTDGNQPQHF. Full variable domain (rest looked up from reference TRBV11-2 and TRBJ1-5): EAGVAQSPRYKIIEKRQSVAFWCNPISGHATLYWYQQILGQGPKLLIQFQNNGVVDDSQLPKDRFSAERLKGVDSTLKIQPAKLEDSAVYLCASSLSTDGNQPQHFGDGTRLSIL.

This clonotype was seen once. A much bigger clone sits one base away, suggesting this may be a read error. Since no conserved phenylalanine or tryptophan closes the CDR3, a read error is the likely cause. The rearrangement uses TRBV7-9 and TRBJ2-7, with unresolved D. The V and J ends lost 3 bases and 2 bases respectively, with 2 bases between them. Looked up from germline, CDR1 is SEHNR and CDR2 is FQNEAQ (reference sequence). This CDR3 has 11 residues. The CDR3 sequence: CASSFTYEQYL. The CDR3 bases are TGTGCCAGCAGCTTTACCTACGAGCAGTACTTA.

The chain recombines TRBV3-1 with TRBJ1-3, with D perhaps TRBD1 (6 bases). There are 16 residues in the CDR3. V lost 4 bases and J 4 bases, leaving 17 bases between the germline ends. Germline values: CDR1 LGHDT, CDR2 YNNKEL (reference sequence). CDR3 in DNA: TGTGCCAGCAGCCGCGGACAGTTCCACTCAGGAAACACCATATATTTT. This encodes CASSRGQFHSGNTIYF.

This clonotype was counted a few times. V gene TRBV4-1 combines with J gene TRBJ2-1; D is unclear. This CDR3 contains 12 residues. Trimming shortened V by 1 base and J by 15 bases, and 13 bases separated the two germline ends. Germline V gene lookup returns CDR1 MGHRA and CDR2 YSYEKL. CDR3 residues: CASSQVGEVPFF. The CDR3 region has the DNA TGCGCCAGCAGCCAAGTTGGAGAGGTGCCGTTCTTC.

CDR3: CASSIRQGKDEAFF. CDR3 DNA: TGTGCCAGCAGCATACGACAGGGAAAAGATGAAGCTTTCTTT. The chain employs TRBV21-1 and TRBJ1-1; the table's D call TRBD1 went unverified against the DNA. TRBV21-1 is described as a pseudogene. The CDR3 spans 14 residues.

The chain couples TRBV18 to TRBJ2-1; maybe TRBD1 (5 bases). With 3 bases removed from V and 8 bases from J, the gap between germline ends came to 11 bases. CDR3 length: 13 amino acids. Germline CDR1 KGHSH, CDR2 LQKENI. CDR3 region: CASSPPQGDEQFF. CDR3 coding DNA: TGTGCCAGCTCACCGCCCCAGGGTGATGAGCAGTTCTTC.

The chain carries TRBV29-1 and TRBJ2-5; 10 bases are shared with TRBD2. The CDR3 is 13 residues long. Trimming removed 7 bases from V and 3 bases from J; junction bases left unmatched: 5. CDR1 and CDR2 (germline): SQVTM, ANQGSEA. DNA for the CDR3: TGCAGCGGAGCGGGAGGGCCGAAAGAGACCCAGTACTTC. Encoded protein: CSGAGGPKETQYF.

This clonotype came up a few times. The chain is built from TRBV7-9 and TRBJ2-1; the D gene is possibly TRBD2 (6 bases). Deletions cut 0 bases from V and 4 bases from J, with 10 bases between. This CDR3 region has 15 residues. Germline V CDR1 and CDR2: SEHNR, FQNEAQ (reference sequence). The CDR3 DNA sequence: TGTGCCAGCAGCTTAGCAGCGGCGGGATACAATGAGCAGTTCTTC. Translated, it gives CASSLAAAGYNEQFF.

The chain recombines TRBV7-2 with TRBJ2-5; either TRBD1 or TRBD2 may supply D (5 bases each). Germline CDR1 SGHTA, CDR2 FQGNSA. This CDR3 spans 15 amino acids. V was shortened by 5 bases and J by 2 bases, with 15 bases between the two germline ends. The CDR3 region is CASSKGPLAQETQYF. In DNA form, the CDR3 reads TGTGCCAGCAGCAAGGGACCGTTAGCTCAAGAGACCCAGTACTTC.

This chain connects TRBV20-1 to TRBJ2-7, with D perhaps assigned TRBD1 or TRBD2 (8 bases each). The germline V and J ends were trimmed by 7 bases and 7 bases, with 23 bases remaining between them. CDR3 length: 14 amino acids. Germline V lookup: CDR1 DFQATT, CDR2 SNEGSKA (reference sequence). The CDR3 protein is CSVGGGTGGREQYF. CDR3 sequence (DNA): TGCAGTGTCGGCGGGGGGACAGGAGGAAGGGAGCAGTACTTC.

Many counts were recorded for this clonotype. The chain carries TRBV20-1 and TRBJ2-4, with D possibly TRBD1 on 6 matching bases. The CDR3 contains 14 residues. Per the germline V gene, CDR1 is DFQATT and CDR2 is SNEGSKA (reference sequence). The germline V and J ends were trimmed by 3 bases and 5 bases, with 14 bases remaining between them. The DNA for the CDR3 is TGCAGTGCTAGGACTGGGGGCAGGGAAAACATTCAGTACTTC. The encoded protein is CSARTGGRENIQYF.

This clonotype occurred a few times. The chain recombines TRBV12-3 or TRBV12-4 with TRBJ1-5; D possibly corresponds to TRBD1 (5 bases). V lost 7 bases and J 3 bases, leaving 13 bases between the germline ends. The CDR3 extends over 14 amino acids. For the CDR3, the DNA is TGTGCCAGCACGGGGGGTTTTTACAATCAGCCCCAGCATTTT. The encoded protein is CASTGGFYNQPQHF.

This clonotype came up many times. This sequence joins TRBV6-1 and TRBJ1-4, with 10 bases that match TRBD1. Losses at the gene ends were 8 bases for V and 7 bases for J; bases not matched to a gene: 16. Germline V lookup: CDR1 MNHNS, CDR2 SASEGT. The CDR3 has 17 amino acids. CDR3 sequence (DNA): TGTGCCAGCTGGGGGGGACAGGGGTCTTCCCGGGCTGAAAAACTGTTTTTT. This sequence encodes CASWGGQGSSRAEKLFF.

The rearrangement uses TRBV20-1 and TRBJ2-3; 11 bases fit TRBD2. V trimming: 7 bases; J trimming: 2 bases; junction bases outside the gene matches: 2. CDR1 and CDR2 (germline): DFQATT, SNEGSKA (reference sequence). The CDR3 totals 13 residues. The CDR3 bases are TGCAGTGGACTAGCGGGGACCACAGATACGCAGTATTTT. This codes for CSGLAGTTDTQYF.